The present entry profiles one TCR beta chain with its context. Alongside a J-beta primer mix, a sample-barcoded 5' primer served in a second PCR lasting about 7 to 11 cycles. The template-switch adaptor, which had 12 random nucleotides, put a tag on each cDNA molecule. MiXCR, applied by TCRdb to the 5' RACE reads, yields one record per CDR3 protein. Among nearly 800,000 distinct CDR3 sequences listed, approximately 53% were seen once. The sample originates from a study of blood T cells in healthy people across ages. It was approximately 10 milliliters of peripheral blood that were drawn from each donor. The V gene's germline CDR1 is LNHNV and CDR2 YYDKDF (reference sequence). Trimming cost V 0 bases and J 15 bases, with 12 bases left between them. The length of the CDR3 is 12 residues.

The TCR was taken from a man between 40 and 49 years old in good health. The rearrangement links TRBV15 to TRBJ2-1; D might be TRBD2 (5 bases). The sequenced sample was blood. CDR3 DNA: TGTGCCACCAGCAGAGATGAGGTTAGCGCGTTCTTC. Encoded protein: CATSRDEVSAFF.